This TCR beta chain originates from a study of shared clonotypes between healthy human individuals. Turning to this clone: As yet, its antigen is unknown.

The germline V gene has CDR1 SGHDT and CDR2 YYEEEE. This CDR3 contains 15 residues. With V trimmed by 2 bases and J by 3 bases, 3 bases remained unmatched. It was at deep level that the assay was run. In the authors' workflow: Without quality scores, immunoSEQ junctional reads could not be filtered like full-length reads. Sequencing used immunoSEQ multiplex PCR; TCRdb keeps in-frame clones, though not all of them. The D gene and trimming were derived from the DNA, and the V and J assignments and clone size from that table. The sample consists of hundreds of thousands of clones, roughly 83% of them appearing once. Study-wide findings and caveats: Tissues were not sampled, only blood, and their repertoires likely differ.

This chain links TRBV5-6 with TRBJ2-7, with 12 bases aligning to TRBD2. The sample taken for sequencing was PBMCs. The receptor comes from a woman aged 40 to 55 in good health. Some clones in this sample may be carry-over from other donors' samples. CDR3 amino acids: CASSFLLAGGYEQYF. The CDR3 region has the DNA TGTGCCAGCAGCTTTTTACTAGCGGGGGGCTACGAGCAGTACTTC.